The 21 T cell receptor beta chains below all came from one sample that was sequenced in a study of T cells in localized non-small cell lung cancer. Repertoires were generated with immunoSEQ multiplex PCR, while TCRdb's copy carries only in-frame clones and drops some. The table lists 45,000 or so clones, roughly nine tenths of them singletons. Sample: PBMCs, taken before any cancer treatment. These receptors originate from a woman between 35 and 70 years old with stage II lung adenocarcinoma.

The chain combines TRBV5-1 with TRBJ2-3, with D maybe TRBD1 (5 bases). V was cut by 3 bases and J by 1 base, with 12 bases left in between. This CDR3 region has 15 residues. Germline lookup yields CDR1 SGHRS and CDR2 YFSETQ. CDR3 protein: CASSYGAVGTDTQYF. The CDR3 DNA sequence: TGCGCCAGCAGCTATGGGGCAGTGGGCACAGATACGCAGTATTTT.

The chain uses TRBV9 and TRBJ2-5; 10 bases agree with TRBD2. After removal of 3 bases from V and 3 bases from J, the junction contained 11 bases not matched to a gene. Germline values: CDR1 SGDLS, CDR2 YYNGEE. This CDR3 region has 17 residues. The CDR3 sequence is CASSALPGLATEETQYF. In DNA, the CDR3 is TGTGCCAGCAGCGCCCTTCCGGGACTAGCGACTGAAGAGACCCAGTACTTC.

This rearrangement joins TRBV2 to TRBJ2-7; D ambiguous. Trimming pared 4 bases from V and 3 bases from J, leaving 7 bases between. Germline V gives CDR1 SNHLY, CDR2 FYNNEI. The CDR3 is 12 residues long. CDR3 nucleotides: TGTGCCAGCAGTGCGATATTCTACGAGCAGTACTTC. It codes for CASSAIFYEQYF. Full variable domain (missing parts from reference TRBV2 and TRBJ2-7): EPEVTQTPSHQVTQMGQEVILRCVPISNHLYFYWYRQILGQKVEFLVSFYNNEISEKSEIFDDQFSVERPDGSNFTLKIRSTKLEDSAMYFCASSAIFYEQYFGPGTRLTVT.

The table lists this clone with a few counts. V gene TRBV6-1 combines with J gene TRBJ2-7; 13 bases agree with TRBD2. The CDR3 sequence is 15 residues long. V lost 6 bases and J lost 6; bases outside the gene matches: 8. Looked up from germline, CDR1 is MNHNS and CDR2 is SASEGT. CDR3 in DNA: TGTGCCAGCAGCCAGACTAGCGGGAGGACGGGCGAGCAGTACTTC. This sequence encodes CASSQTSGRTGEQYF.

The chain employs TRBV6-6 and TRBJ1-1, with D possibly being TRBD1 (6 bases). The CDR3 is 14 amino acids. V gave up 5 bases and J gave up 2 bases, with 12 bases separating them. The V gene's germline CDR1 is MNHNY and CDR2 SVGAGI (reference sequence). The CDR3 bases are TGTGCCAGCAGTAACAGGGTTGGAAACACTGAAGCTTTCTTT. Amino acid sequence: CASSNRVGNTEAFF.

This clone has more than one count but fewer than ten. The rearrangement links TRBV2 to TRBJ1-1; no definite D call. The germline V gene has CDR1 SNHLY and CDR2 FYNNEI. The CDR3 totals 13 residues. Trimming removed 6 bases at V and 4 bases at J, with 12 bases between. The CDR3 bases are TGTGCCAGCAGATGGAATCTTCCCACTGAAGCTTTCTTT. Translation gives CASRWNLPTEAFF.

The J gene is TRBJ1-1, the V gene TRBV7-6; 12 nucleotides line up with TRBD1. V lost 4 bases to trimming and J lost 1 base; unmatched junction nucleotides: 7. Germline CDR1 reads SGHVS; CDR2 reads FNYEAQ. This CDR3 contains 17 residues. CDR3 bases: TGTGCCAGCAGCTCCCACCGGGACAGGGGGCCGAACACTGAAGCTTTCTTT. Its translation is CASSSHRDRGPNTEAFF.

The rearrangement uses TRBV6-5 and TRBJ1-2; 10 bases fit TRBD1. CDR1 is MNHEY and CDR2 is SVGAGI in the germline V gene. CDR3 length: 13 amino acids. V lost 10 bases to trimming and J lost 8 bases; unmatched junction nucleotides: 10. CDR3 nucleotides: TGTGCCACCCTAGCCGGGACAGGGGTCGGCTACACCTTC. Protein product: CATLAGTGVGYTF.

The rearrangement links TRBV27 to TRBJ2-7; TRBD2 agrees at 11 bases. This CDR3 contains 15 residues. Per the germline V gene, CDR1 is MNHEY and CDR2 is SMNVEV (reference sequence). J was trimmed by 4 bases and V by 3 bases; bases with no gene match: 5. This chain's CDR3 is CASSLTSGVLYEQYF. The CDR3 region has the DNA TGTGCCAGCAGTTTGACTAGCGGGGTGTTATACGAGCAGTACTTC.

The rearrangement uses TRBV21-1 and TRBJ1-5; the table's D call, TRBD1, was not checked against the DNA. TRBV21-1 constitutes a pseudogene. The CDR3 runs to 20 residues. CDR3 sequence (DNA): TGTGCCAGCAGACCCCCGGGCTGGGACAGGGGATCGGAAAGCAATCAGCCCCAGCATTTT. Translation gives CASRPPGWDRGSESNQPQHF.

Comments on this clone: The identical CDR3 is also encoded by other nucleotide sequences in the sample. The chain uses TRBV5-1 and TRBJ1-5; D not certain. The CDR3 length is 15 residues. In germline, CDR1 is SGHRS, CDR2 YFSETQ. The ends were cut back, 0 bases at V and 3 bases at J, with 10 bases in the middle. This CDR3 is CASSLGSANNQPQHF. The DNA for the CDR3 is TGCGCCAGCAGCTTGGGGTCAGCTAACAATCAGCCCCAGCATTTT.

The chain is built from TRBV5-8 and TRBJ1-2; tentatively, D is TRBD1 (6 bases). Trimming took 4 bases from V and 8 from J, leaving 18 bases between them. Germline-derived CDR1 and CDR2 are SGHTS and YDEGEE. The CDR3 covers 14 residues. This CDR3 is CASSPLQGLGGYTF. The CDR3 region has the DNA TGTGCCAGCAGCCCCTTGCAGGGGTTGGGAGGCTACACCTTC.

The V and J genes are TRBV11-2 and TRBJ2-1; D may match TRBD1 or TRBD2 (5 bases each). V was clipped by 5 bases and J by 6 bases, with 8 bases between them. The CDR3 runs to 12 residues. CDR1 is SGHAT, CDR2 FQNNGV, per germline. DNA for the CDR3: TGTGCCAGCAGCCCCGGGGCCAATGAGCAGTTCTTC. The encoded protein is CASSPGANEQFF.

CDR3 sequence (DNA): TGCGCCAGCAGCCTAACCACGGGAGATACGCAGTATTTT. This codes for CASSLTTGDTQYF. J is TRBJ2-3 and V is TRBV5-1; D gene unclear. Germline V gene lookup returns CDR1 SGHRS and CDR2 YFSETQ. Trimming took off 4 bases at V and 5 bases at J, with 11 bases between the two ends. The CDR3 covers 13 residues. The full variable domain, rest sourced from reference TRBV5-1 and TRBJ2-3, is KAGVTQTPRYLIKTRGQQVTLSCSPISGHRSVSWYQQTPGQGLQFLFEYFSETQRNKGNFPGRFSGRQFSNSRSEMNVSTLELGDSALYLCASSLTTGDTQYFGPGTRLTVL.

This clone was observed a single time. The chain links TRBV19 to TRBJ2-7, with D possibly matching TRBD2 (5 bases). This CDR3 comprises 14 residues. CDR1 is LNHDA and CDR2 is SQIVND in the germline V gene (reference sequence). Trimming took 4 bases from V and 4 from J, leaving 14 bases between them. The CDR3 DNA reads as TGTGCCAGTAGTAACACTAGTACTCGATACGAGCAGTACTTC. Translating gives CASSNTSTRYEQYF.

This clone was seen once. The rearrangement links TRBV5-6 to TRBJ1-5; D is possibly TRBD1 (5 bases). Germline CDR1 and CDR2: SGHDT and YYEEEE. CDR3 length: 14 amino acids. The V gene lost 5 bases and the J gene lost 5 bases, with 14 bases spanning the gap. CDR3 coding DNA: TGTGCCAGCAGTTTTGAGGGGACGCATCAGCCCCAGCATTTT. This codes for CASSFEGTHQPQHF.

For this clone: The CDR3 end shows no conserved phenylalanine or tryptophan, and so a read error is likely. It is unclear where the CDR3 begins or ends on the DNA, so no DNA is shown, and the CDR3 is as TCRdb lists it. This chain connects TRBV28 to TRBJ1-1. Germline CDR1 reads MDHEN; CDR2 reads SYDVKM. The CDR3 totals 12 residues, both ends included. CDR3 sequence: CASRSTLGGVSL.

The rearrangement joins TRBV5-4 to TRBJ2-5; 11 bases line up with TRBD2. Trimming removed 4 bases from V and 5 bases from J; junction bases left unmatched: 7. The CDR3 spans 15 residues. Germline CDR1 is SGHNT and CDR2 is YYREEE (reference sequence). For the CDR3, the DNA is TGTGCCAGCAGCACACTAGCGGGAGAGGGCGAGACCCAGTACTTC. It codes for CASSTLAGEGETQYF.

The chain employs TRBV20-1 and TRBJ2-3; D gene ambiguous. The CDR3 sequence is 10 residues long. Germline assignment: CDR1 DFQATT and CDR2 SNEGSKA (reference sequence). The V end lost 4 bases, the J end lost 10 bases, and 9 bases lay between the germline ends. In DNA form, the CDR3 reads TGCAGTGCTATTGAAGAGGCGCAGTATTTT. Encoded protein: CSAIEEAQYF.

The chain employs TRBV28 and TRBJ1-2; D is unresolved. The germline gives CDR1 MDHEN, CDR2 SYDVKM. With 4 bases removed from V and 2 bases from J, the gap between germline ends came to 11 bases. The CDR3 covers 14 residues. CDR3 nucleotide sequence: TGTGCCAGCAGTTCCGGACGGCTAAACTATGGCTACACCTTC. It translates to CASSSGRLNYGYTF.

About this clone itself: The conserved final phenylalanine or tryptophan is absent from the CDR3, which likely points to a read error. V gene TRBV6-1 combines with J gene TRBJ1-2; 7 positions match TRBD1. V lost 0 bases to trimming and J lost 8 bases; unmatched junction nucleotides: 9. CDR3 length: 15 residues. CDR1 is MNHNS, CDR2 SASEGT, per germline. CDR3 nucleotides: TGTGCCAGCAGTGAAGCAGCTCGACAGGGAGGGGGCTACACCCTC. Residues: CASSEAARQGGGYTL.